Presented here are 27 T cell receptor beta chains from one specimen sequenced in a study of T cells after yellow fever vaccination. From the 5' RACE reads, TCRdb called clonotypes with MiXCR, one entry per CDR3 protein. Among about 340,000 distinct CDR3 sequences, 7.5% to 9% were seen once, and the ten largest hold 18%. Sequencing was performed on PBMCs, taken on the day of the first yellow fever vaccination. Receptor source: a man aged 18 to 29 who received the YFV17D yellow fever vaccine.

CDR3 sequence reads: CASSQRGSGPYEQYF. The CDR3 DNA sequence: TGCGCCAGCAGCCAAAGAGGGTCCGGGCCCTACGAGCAGTACTTC. The V gene is TRBV4-1, the J gene TRBJ2-7, with D possibly matching TRBD2 (5 bases). The V gene's germline CDR1 is MGHRA and CDR2 YSYEKL. This CDR3 comprises 15 residues. The V end lost 2 bases, the J end lost 2 bases, and 13 bases lay between the germline ends.

This clonotype was counted between two and nine times. The chain carries TRBV2 and TRBJ1-5; 7 nucleotides match TRBD1. This CDR3 is 14 amino acids long. In germline, CDR1 is SNHLY, CDR2 FYNNEI. Trimming at V came to 7 bases and at J to 6 bases, leaving 9 bases not matched to a gene. The CDR3 DNA reads as TGTGCCAGCAAAGTAGGGACAGACGGTCAGCCCCAGCATTTT. This gives the protein CASKVGTDGQPQHF. The whole variable domain, remainder taken from reference TRBV2 and TRBJ1-5, is EPEVTQTPSHQVTQMGQEVILRCVPISNHLYFYWYRQILGQKVEFLVSFYNNEISEKSEIFDDQFSVERPDGSNFTLKIRSTKLEDSAMYFCASKVGTDGQPQHFGDGTRLSIL.

This clonotype was counted only a few times. The chain couples TRBV29-1 to TRBJ1-1; D remains ambiguous. The CDR3 runs 12 residues. Germline V gene sequence: CDR1 SQVTM, CDR2 ANQGSEA. V was cut by 4 bases and J by 4 bases, with 10 bases left in between. The CDR3 region is CSVGAGFTEAFF. CDR3 DNA sequence: TGCAGCGTTGGGGCCGGGTTCACTGAAGCTTTCTTT. Complete variable domain (other parts from reference TRBV29-1 and TRBJ1-1): SAVISQKPSRDICQRGTSLTIQCQVDSQVTMMFWYRQQPGQSLTLIATANQGSEATYESGFVIDKFPISRPNLTFSTLTVSNMSPEDSSIYLCSVGAGFTEAFFGQGTRLTVV.

This clonotype was seen repeatedly, ten times or more. The rearrangement uses TRBV5-1 and TRBJ1-6; D possibly corresponds to TRBD1 (6 bases). Germline assignment: CDR1 SGHRS and CDR2 YFSETQ. The CDR3 covers 15 residues. The V and J ends lost 1 base and 8 bases respectively, with 13 bases between them. In DNA, the CDR3 is TGCGCCAGCAGCTTGTATTCAGGGGACTATTCACCCCTCCACTTT. It translates to CASSLYSGDYSPLHF.

The chain joins TRBV28 to TRBJ2-7; 7 bases are shared with TRBD2. Germline CDR1 and CDR2: MDHEN and SYDVKM. This CDR3 is built from 16 residues. Trimming removed 1 base from V and 6 bases from J; junction bases left unmatched: 12. The CDR3: CASSLSSSPSGTEQYV. As DNA, the CDR3 is TGTGCCAGCAGTTTATCGTCGAGTCCTAGCGGAACCGAGCAGTACGTC.

There are a few counts of this clonotype. The chain recombines TRBV12-3 or TRBV12-4 with TRBJ2-5; 7 nucleotides align to TRBD1. CDR3 length: 13 residues. Germline trimming cut 7 bases from V and 13 bases from J; bases unmatched to any gene: 15. The chain's CDR3 is CASTRGSTGALYF. CDR3 nucleotides: TGTGCCAGCACCAGGGGATCCACAGGGGCCTTGTACTTC.

The chain combines TRBV19 with TRBJ2-3; no clear D gene. The CDR3 runs to 15 residues. Trimming took off 3 bases at V and 2 bases at J, with 12 bases between the two ends. Germline loops: CDR1 LNHDA, CDR2 SQIVND (reference sequence). The CDR3 sequence: CASSMGPGFTDTQYF. The CDR3 bases are TGTGCCAGTAGTATGGGTCCAGGCTTCACAGATACGCAGTATTTT.

This clonotype occurred a few times. The chain has TRBV20-1 and TRBJ1-3; 8 bases fit TRBD1. Germline CDR1 DFQATT, CDR2 SNEGSKA (reference sequence). V dropped 3 bases and J dropped 1; count of bases not matched to a gene: 2. The length of the CDR3 is 14 residues. The CDR3 bases are TGCAGTGCTAGCAGGGGGCCGTCTGGAAACACCATATATTTT. It is translated as CSASRGPSGNTIYF.

In this sample, this clonotype turned up many times. The rearrangement uses TRBV4-3 and TRBJ2-3; D might be TRBD2 (6 bases). CDR3 length equals 16 residues. The V end was cut by 0 bases, the J end by 3 bases, with 13 bases between. The V gene's germline CDR1 is LGHNA and CDR2 YSLEER. CDR3 sequence reads: CASSQEWGVGTDTQYF. As DNA, the CDR3 is TGCGCCAGCAGCCAAGAATGGGGGGTAGGAACAGATACGCAGTATTTT.

This clonotype was recorded many times. The chain combines TRBV15 with TRBJ2-7; maybe TRBD2 (5 bases). Between the trimmed V and J ends, which lost 0 bases and 0 bases, there was a span of 15 bases. The CDR3 sequence is 17 residues long. Per germline, CDR1 LNHNV and CDR2 YYDKDF (reference sequence). The CDR3 spells CATSRDLQEVSSYEQYF. The DNA of the CDR3 is TGTGCCACCAGCAGAGATCTCCAGGAGGTTAGCTCCTACGAGCAGTACTTC.

The gene calls are TRBV19 and TRBJ1-1; D may be TRBD1 (5 bases). Germline CDR1 LNHDA, CDR2 SQIVND (reference sequence). V dropped 5 bases and J dropped 4 bases, with 11 bases sitting between them. The CDR3 is 13 residues long. The CDR3 protein is CASSDPGFTEAFF. The CDR3 coding sequence is TGTGCCAGTAGTGACCCAGGGTTCACTGAAGCTTTCTTT.

This clonotype was counted many times. This chain uses TRBV4-3 with TRBJ2-3; TRBD2 is a possible D gene (6 bases). The V gene lost 0 bases and the J gene lost 5 bases, with 21 bases spanning the gap. Germline V gene sequence: CDR1 LGHNA, CDR2 YSLEER. This CDR3 has 18 amino acids. The CDR3 nucleotides read TGCGCCAGCAGCCAAGAAGCACTGGCGGGGCCCTCGAGAGATACGCAGTATTTT. Translated: CASSQEALAGPSRDTQYF.

The table lists this clonotype with many counts. The junction and the germline gene differ at one end; a read error may be behind it. CDR3 sequence: CSARRATSPYGIF. CDR3 coding DNA: TGCAGTGCTAGAAGGGCCACTAGCCCCTACGGGATCTTC. The rearrangement uses TRBV20-1 and TRBJ2-1, with D perhaps TRBD2 (6 bases). The germline gives CDR1 DFQATT, CDR2 SNEGSKA (reference sequence). This CDR3 region has 13 residues.

This clonotype was recorded a few times. V gene TRBV24-1 combines with J gene TRBJ2-1; 9 bases map to TRBD2. There are 15 residues in the CDR3. Germline-derived CDR1 and CDR2 are KGHDR and SFDVKD. Losses at the gene ends were 2 bases for V and 5 bases for J; bases not matched to a gene: 3. The CDR3 region is CATSDSASGNNEQFF. CDR3 sequence (DNA): TGTGCCACCAGTGATTCGGCTAGCGGGAACAATGAGCAGTTCTTC.

The chain combines TRBV3-1 with TRBJ1-2; D possibly corresponds to TRBD1 (5 bases). V lost 0 bases and J 5 bases, leaving 10 bases between the germline ends. Germline CDR1 and CDR2: LGHDT and YNNKEL (reference sequence). The CDR3 totals 14 residues. CDR3 bases: TGTGCCAGCAGCCAAGATTCGGGGGGGTATGGCTACACCTTC. This sequence encodes CASSQDSGGYGYTF.

The chain links TRBV5-4 to TRBJ2-3; D is undetermined. The CDR3 is 14 amino acids. With 4 bases removed from V and 2 bases from J, the gap between germline ends came to 11 bases. Per the germline V gene, CDR1 is SGHNT and CDR2 is YYREEE (reference sequence). Written as DNA, the CDR3 is TGTGCCAGCAGCCCGTCGAGCAACACAGATACGCAGTATTTT. Translation gives CASSPSSNTDTQYF.

This chain connects TRBV29-1 to TRBJ1-1; D gene uncertain. The CDR3 contains 12 residues. From germline, CDR1 is SQVTM and CDR2 ANQGSEA. The V end lost 3 bases, the J end lost 9 bases, and 14 bases lay between the germline ends. For the CDR3, the DNA is TGCAGCGTTGACCCCACAGTAGGTCAAGCTTTCTTT. Translating it yields CSVDPTVGQAFF.

This clonotype has only a few counts. V and J are TRBV20-1 and TRBJ2-7; TRBD2 aligns across 7 bases. Per the germline V gene, CDR1 is DFQATT and CDR2 is SNEGSKA (reference sequence). The CDR3 sequence is 11 residues long. The CDR3 DNA follows: TGCAGCGGGGGGAGCTCCTACGAGCAGTACTTC. Protein: CSGGSSYEQYF.

The rearrangement joins TRBV6-2 or TRBV6-3 to TRBJ2-3, with 7 bases that match TRBD1. V lost 6 bases, J lost 8 bases, and 5 bases stayed unmatched. The CDR3 is 12 residues long. CDR1 is MNHEY, CDR2 SVGEGT, per germline. The CDR3 loop is CASSRTGATQYF. The CDR3 region has the DNA TGTGCCAGCAGCCGGACAGGCGCTACGCAGTATTTT.

The chain is built from TRBV7-9 and TRBJ2-3; 10 positions agree with TRBD2. Germline CDR1 and CDR2: SEHNR and FQNEAQ (reference sequence). V trimming: 5 bases; J trimming: 4 bases; junction bases outside the gene matches: 9. The length of the CDR3 is 16 residues. The CDR3 region has the DNA TGTGCCAGCAGCAGAGTAGCGGGGGGCGGAGCAGATACGCAGTATTTT. Translation: CASSRVAGGGADTQYF.

The genes are TRBV4-3 and TRBJ1-6; 8 bases align to TRBD1. This CDR3 has 16 amino acids. Germline assignment: CDR1 LGHNA and CDR2 YSLEER. Trimming took 2 bases from V and 10 from J; bases not matched to a gene: 10. Written as DNA, the CDR3 is TGCGCCAGCAGCCAATCTGCCGGGACAGGCGGCTCACCCCTCCACTTT. As protein: CASSQSAGTGGSPLHF.

This clonotype was seen more than once but under ten times. The chain joins TRBV30 to TRBJ1-2; TRBD1 matches 9 bases. V was clipped by 5 bases and J by 8 bases; unmatched bases: 9. The CDR3 is 13 amino acids. Germline V gene data show CDR1 as GTSNPN and CDR2 as SVGIG (reference sequence). CDR3 nucleotides: TGTGCCTGGCAGCCGGGACAGGGAAGGGGCTACACCTTC. Its protein is CAWQPGQGRGYTF.

The rearrangement uses TRBV12-3 or TRBV12-4 and TRBJ2-2; possible D gene TRBD2, 6 bases. Trimming shortened V by 2 bases and J by 5 bases, and 9 bases separated the two germline ends. The CDR3 has 14 residues. The CDR3 DNA follows: TGTGCCAGCAGTTTACTAGGGAGGACCGGGGAGCTGTTTTTT. It yields the protein CASSLLGRTGELFF.

This clonotype has at least ten counts. The gene calls are TRBV11-2 and TRBJ1-5; 7 positions agree with TRBD1. V was clipped by 5 bases and J by 4 bases; unmatched bases: 8. CDR3 length equals 15 residues. The germline CDR1 and CDR2 sequences are SGHAT and FQNNGV. The CDR3 reads CASSPTGTDNQPQHF. The CDR3 coding sequence is TGTGCCAGCAGCCCCACCGGGACAGATAATCAGCCCCAGCATTTT.

J is TRBJ2-3 and V is TRBV20-1; the match to TRBD2 covers 9 bases. Germline V gene data show CDR1 as DFQATT and CDR2 as SNEGSKA (reference sequence). The trim removed 4 bases at V and 2 bases at J, leaving 10 bases unmatched. The CDR3 runs 16 residues. In nucleotides, the CDR3 is TGCAGTGCTACTACCCCTAGCGGGGCCTTCACAGATACGCAGTATTTT. Translating it yields CSATTPSGAFTDTQYF.

This clonotype was seen a handful of times. The V call is TRBV28, the J call TRBJ1-2; D unclear. Trimming shortened V by 2 bases and J by 6 bases, and 10 bases separated the two germline ends. Germline V CDR1 and CDR2: MDHEN, SYDVKM. This CDR3 is built from 13 residues. The CDR3 is CASSLPGSDGYTF. The CDR3 nucleotides read TGTGCCAGCAGTTTACCCGGGTCAGATGGCTACACCTTC.

The V and J genes are TRBV2 and TRBJ2-1; 10 nucleotides match TRBD2. There are 11 residues in the CDR3. Germline assignment: CDR1 SNHLY and CDR2 FYNNEI. J gave up 12 bases and V 10 bases, and 6 bases lay outside the gene matches. The DNA for the CDR3 is TGTGCCAATCTAGCGGGGGTAGGGCAGTTCTTC. Its translation: CANLAGVGQFF.